This T cell receptor beta chain was profiled in a study of cytomegalovirus exposure and HLA in healthy donors. Findings and limits, study-wide: The study recorded more than 150 TCR beta chains that were cytomegalovirus-associated.

Germline V gene lookup returns CDR1 SGHNT and CDR2 YYREEE (reference sequence). The CDR3 runs to 12 residues. Trimming cost V 3 bases and J 7 bases, with 10 bases left between them. TCRdb's table, derived via immunoSEQ multiplex PCR, lists solely in-frame clones and lacks some. The table lists 150,000 to 200,000 clones, approximately 88% of them singletons. Regarding this clone: Its antigen is not known.

The sequenced sample was PBMCs. V gene TRBV5-4 combines with J gene TRBJ1-1; D possibly corresponds to TRBD1 (6 bases). The clonotype originates from a man between 18 and 29 years old in good health and CMV-seropositive. The chain's CDR3 is CASSWGQGEAFF. The CDR3 DNA sequence: TGTGCCAGCAGCTGGGGGCAGGGTGAAGCTTTCTTT.